These 10 T cell receptor beta chains were all obtained from the same sample, sequenced in a study of T cell clonotyping in hematopoietic cell transplantation. Repertoires were generated with immunoSEQ multiplex PCR, while TCRdb's copy carries only in-frame clones and drops some. The sample holds some 76,000 clones, 90% to 97% seen once. Time point meaning: recipient sample about 28 days before transplant, after cytoreduction. This specimen consisted of peripheral blood mononuclear cells, obtained before stem cell transplant. These receptors originate from a woman aged 50 to 60 with acute myeloid leukemia. Some clones in this sample may be carry-over from other donors' samples.

The CDR3 nucleotides read TGTGCCAGCGGTTTAGCGGGAGGCCCTAGCTCCTACGAGCAGTACTTC. It is translated as CASGLAGGPSSYEQYF. The rearrangement uses TRBV6-5 and TRBJ2-7; 10 bases line up with TRBD2. Per the germline V gene, CDR1 is MNHEY and CDR2 is SVGAGI. Losses at the gene ends were 8 bases for V and 0 bases for J; bases not matched to a gene: 10. The CDR3 runs 16 residues.

This chain links TRBV25-1 with TRBJ2-1; no clear D. V shed 0 bases and J shed 7 bases, with 10 bases lying between them. Per the germline V gene, CDR1 is MGHDK and CDR2 is SYGVNS. This CDR3 is built from 14 residues. CDR3 coding DNA: TGTGCCAGCAGTGAATATATTCCTCAAAATGAGCAGTTCTTC. Its protein product is CASSEYIPQNEQFF. Variable domain in full (rest from reference TRBV25-1 and TRBJ2-1): EADIYQTPRYLVIGTGKKITLECSQTMGHDKMYWYQQDPGMELHLIHYSYGVNSTEKGDLSSESTVSRIRTEHFPLTLESARPSHTSQYLCASSEYIPQNEQFFGPGTRLTVL.

J is TRBJ2-5 and V is TRBV29-1; 7 bases agree with TRBD1. Germline V CDR1 and CDR2: SQVTM, ANQGSEA. V shed 5 bases, J shed 2 bases, and the junction held 11 bases outside the gene matches. The CDR3 runs to 15 residues. CDR3 nucleotides: TGCAGCGTTTTACGAACCGGGACAGTGCAAGAGACCCAGTACTTC. Translation: CSVLRTGTVQETQYF.

This clone was observed once. This chain links TRBV10-3 with TRBJ1-5; perhaps TRBD1 as D (5 bases). The CDR3 is 13 residues long. Trimming removed 7 bases from V and 5 bases from J, with 12 bases in between. CDR1 ENHRY and CDR2 SYGVKD come from the germline V gene. CDR3 sequence: CAIKQGLDQPQHF. The DNA for the CDR3 is TGTGCCATCAAGCAGGGATTAGATCAGCCCCAGCATTTT.

This rearrangement joins TRBV12-5 to TRBJ1-1; D is possibly TRBD1 (6 bases). Trimming took 5 bases from V and 4 from J, leaving 17 bases between them. The CDR3 runs to 15 residues. Germline V gives CDR1 LGHNT, CDR2 FRNRAP. CDR3 amino acids: CASGPRGQGSTEAFF. CDR3 DNA sequence: TGTGCTAGTGGTCCCCGGGGGCAGGGGAGCACTGAAGCTTTCTTT.

The chain links TRBV5-1 to TRBJ2-3, with unresolved D. The CDR3 totals 14 residues. Germline CDR1 and CDR2: SGHRS and YFSETQ. V was cut by 4 bases and J by 0 bases, with 9 bases left in between. The CDR3 protein is CASSAQSSTDTQYF. CDR3 DNA sequence: TGCGCCAGCAGCGCCCAGTCTAGCACAGATACGCAGTATTTT.

This chain uses TRBV30 with TRBJ1-1, with TRBD1 matching over 8 bases. This CDR3 contains 12 residues. Germline trimming cut 6 bases from V and 3 bases from J; bases unmatched to any gene: 3. Germline loops: CDR1 GTSNPN, CDR2 SVGIG (reference sequence). CDR3 bases: TGTGCCTGCAGACAGGGGTACACTGAAGCTTTCTTT. Residues: CACRQGYTEAFF.

V gene TRBV6-1 combines with J gene TRBJ1-1; D is unresolved. V dropped 6 bases and J dropped 1 base, with 12 bases sitting between them. Looked up from germline, CDR1 is MNHNS and CDR2 is SASEGT. CDR3 length: 14 residues. The CDR3 region is CASSLTGPNTEAFF. In nucleotides, the CDR3 is TGTGCCAGCAGCTTGACCGGACCGAACACTGAAGCTTTCTTT.

The gene calls are TRBV30 and TRBJ2-7; D unresolved. Germline values: CDR1 GTSNPN, CDR2 SVGIG (reference sequence). The V end was cut by 3 bases, the J end by 1 base, with 10 bases between. The CDR3 has 13 residues. The CDR3 DNA sequence: TGTGCCTGGAGGGGCAAAGCGTCCTACGAGCAGTACTTC. Encoded protein: CAWRGKASYEQYF.

This chain connects TRBV5-1 to TRBJ1-1; 9 bases fit TRBD1. The germline CDR1 and CDR2 sequences are SGHRS and YFSETQ. CDR3 length: 14 residues. Trimming removed 5 bases from V and 5 bases from J; junction bases left unmatched: 7. The CDR3 here is CASSPTGGLTEAFF. In nucleotides, the CDR3 is TGCGCCAGCAGTCCTACAGGGGGCCTTACTGAAGCTTTCTTT.